This T cell receptor (beta chain) was obtained from a study of T cell clonality in common variable immunodeficiency. In this sample, this clone turned up a few times. The read ends 3 residues early relative to the CDR3; the germline J gene fills the gap. Repertoires were generated with immunoSEQ multiplex PCR, while TCRdb's copy carries only in-frame clones and drops some. This sample has approximately 58,000 clones, each found more than once. Germline loops: CDR1 LNHDA, CDR2 SQIVND (reference sequence). CDR3 length: 13 residues. The sequence derives from a person aged 18 to 70 in good health. Sample: peripheral blood mononuclear cells. The chain combines TRBV19 with TRBJ1-2; tentative D call: TRBD1 (5 bases). The CDR3: CASSIGQIYGYTF. The sequenced part of the CDR3 DNA is TGTGCCAGTAGTATCGGACAAATCTACGGC.